This is a list of T cell receptor beta chains from one sample in a study of blood T cell repertoires in COVID-19. The protocol was immunoSEQ multiplex PCR, while the TCRdb copy is restricted to in-frame clones and leaves out a portion. The sample holds about 260,000 clones, about nine tenths seen once. Material for sequencing was peripheral blood. The receptors derive from a woman between 50 and 59 years old who had recovered from COVID-19. Each CDR3 is given with its conserved first and last residue. The D gene is left open where the match is weak. Clone size, where shown, is once, few, many, or a class for clones that have expanded.

abundance,j_gene,v_gene,d_gene,CDR3nt,CDR3aa
.,TRBJ2-7,TRBV5-1,.,TGCGCCAGCAGTAGTCAATACGAGCAGTACTTC,CASSSQYEQYF
.,TRBJ2-1,TRBV5-6,TRBD2,TGTGCCAGCAGCCCAGGGACTAGCGGAAAACACTCCTACAATGAGCAGTTCTTC,CASSPGTSGKHSYNEQFF
.,TRBJ2-3,TRBV5-6,TRBD1,TGTGCCAGCAGCCGGAGCAGGGGGTTTTCTAGCACAGATACGCAGTATTTT,CASSRSRGFSSTDTQYF
.,TRBJ2-1,TRBV28,.,TGTGCCAGCAGTTTATCATATGAGCAGTTCTTC,CASSLSYEQFF
.,TRBJ1-2,TRBV19,TRBD1,TGTGCCAGCCGGACAGGAACCGCCTATGGCTACACCTTC,CASRTGTAYGYTF
.,TRBJ2-3,TRBV7-2,.,TGTGCCAGCAGCTTAAGGGGGGGGACCACAGATACGCAGTATTTT,CASSLRGGTTDTQYF
once,TRBJ1-5,TRBV30,.,TGTGCCTGGAGTGTATCTAACCGACTTAATCAGCCCCAGCATTTT,CAWSVSNRLNQPQHF
.,TRBJ1-6,TRBV6-2/TRBV6-3,.,TGTGCCAGCAGTTACAACGGCAGGGGCAAGCACTTT,CASSYNGRGKHF
.,TRBJ1-5,TRBV20-1,TRBD1,TGCAGTGCTAGTGTGGGACAGGGGCGTGCTCAGCCCCAGCATTTT,CSASVGQGRAQPQHF
.,TRBJ1-5,TRBV4-3,.,TGCGCCAGCAGCCAGCAGATGAGCAATCAGCCCCAGCATTTT,CASSQQMSNQPQHF